These T cell receptor beta chains were read from a single sample in a study of blood T cell repertoires in COVID-19. TCRdb's copy holds only in-frame clones and misses some; the assay was immunoSEQ multiplex PCR. Found here are 200,000 or so clones, 85% to 90% of them singletons; the top ten hold roughly 2%. Sequenced material: peripheral blood. The source of these receptors is a woman aged 45-60 years with acute or convalescent COVID-19. The CDR3 runs from the conserved cysteine through the conserved F or W. Each record gives: V gene, J gene, CDR3 protein.

>TRBV6-6|TRBJ2-1
CASSYPYNEQFF
>TRBV18|TRBJ1-4
CASSEQRNEKLFF
>TRBV6-2/TRBV6-3|TRBJ1-5
CASSVDRGGNQPQHF
>TRBV7-2|TRBJ2-5
CASSLGGLQETQYF
>TRBV3-1/TRBV3-2|TRBJ2-3
CASSPRGLITDTQYF
>TRBV6-2/TRBV6-3|TRBJ2-2
CASSLVAGGSGELFF
>TRBV19|TRBJ2-1
CASSIVVQGYNEQFF
>TRBV19|TRBJ1-6
CASSGGGLNSPLHF
>TRBV7-2|TRBJ2-3
CASSLRRSDTQYF
>TRBV6-2/TRBV6-3|TRBJ2-5
CASSTRAGAQETQYF
>TRBV9|TRBJ2-3
CASSVGLAGADTQYF
>TRBV10-1|TRBJ2-3
CASSEGRATDTQYF
>TRBV18|TRBJ2-2
CASSLETQTGGNTGELFF
>TRBV7-9|TRBJ2-1
CASNDSGDGEQFF
>TRBV5-8|TRBJ2-1
CASSSSGRVHNEQFF
>TRBV6-2/TRBV6-3|TRBJ2-4
CASSYSNSGGGYRAKNIQYF
>TRBV19|TRBJ1-6
CASSEGSYNSPLHF
>TRBV30|TRBJ1-1
CAWSGERDTEAFF
>TRBV24-1|TRBJ2-1
CATSKSGGLYNEQFF
>TRBV21-1|TRBJ2-7
CASSFRGRGGTEQYF
>TRBV30|TRBJ1-2
CAWSVRSRNYGYTF
>TRBV27|TRBJ2-3
CASSFRHPGLVTDTQYF